The 14 T cell receptor beta chains below all came from one sample that was sequenced in a study of T cell responses to AZD1222 COVID-19 vaccine. TCRdb's copy holds only in-frame clones and misses some; the assay was immunoSEQ multiplex PCR. Of 120,000 or so clones detected, 70% to 90% appear once; the ten largest clones hold roughly 9.1%. Sequencing used peripheral blood, obtained on day 0 of AZD1222 vaccination. The receptor set was obtained from an adult in good health.

This rearrangement joins TRBV30 to TRBJ2-1; a possible D gene is TRBD2 (6 bases). Per germline, CDR1 GTSNPN and CDR2 SVGIG (reference sequence). The V end lost 0 bases, the J end lost 3 bases, and 12 bases lay between the germline ends. This CDR3 has 15 residues. CDR3 sequence: CAWSVVAAFYNEQFF. The CDR3 DNA is TGTGCCTGGAGTGTGGTAGCGGCATTCTACAATGAGCAGTTCTTC.

The chain carries TRBV2 and TRBJ2-7; D perhaps matches TRBD1 (6 bases). Trimming took off 6 bases at V and 0 bases at J, with 12 bases between the two ends. Germline CDR1 is SNHLY and CDR2 is FYNNEI. The CDR3 has 14 residues. CDR3 coding DNA: TGTGCCAGCAGAAGGGGACAAAACTCCTACGAGCAGTACTTC. Its protein product is CASRRGQNSYEQYF.

The chain employs TRBV11-3 and TRBJ2-7, with D possibly TRBD2 on 7 matching bases. Germline lookup yields CDR1 SGHNT and CDR2 YENEEA. The CDR3 runs 16 residues. Trimming took 3 bases from V and 3 from J, leaving 18 bases between them. CDR3 protein: CASSFGGAASYYEQYF. The DNA for the CDR3 is TGTGCCAGCAGCTTTGGGGGGGCCGCGTCTTACTACGAGCAGTACTTC.

There are a few counts of this clone. The chain employs TRBV9 and TRBJ1-4; 9 positions agree with TRBD1. V dropped 4 bases and J dropped 0; count of bases not matched to a gene: 4. This CDR3 spans 16 amino acids. CDR1 is SGDLS and CDR2 is YYNGEE in the germline V gene. The CDR3 coding sequence is TGTGCCAGCAGCCCAAGGACAGGGGCAACTAATGAAAAACTGTTTTTT. It encodes CASSPRTGATNEKLFF. Full variable domain (remainder filled in from reference TRBV9 and TRBJ1-4): DSGVTQTPKHLITATGQRVTLRCSPRSGDLSVYWYQQSLDQGLQFLIQYYNGEERAKGNILERFSAQQFPDLHSELNLSSLELGDSALYFCASSPRTGATNEKLFFGSGTQLSVL.

The chain employs TRBV12-3 or TRBV12-4 and TRBJ1-6; D perhaps matches TRBD1 (5 bases). The CDR3 sequence is 13 residues long. V was cut by 4 bases and J by 14 bases, with 15 bases left in between. The CDR3: CASSSLGEFTLHF. Here the CDR3 DNA reads TGTGCCAGCAGTTCCCTGGGGGAATTCACCCTCCACTTT.

The chain recombines TRBV18 with TRBJ1-5, with D perhaps TRBD1 (5 bases). Germline V gene data show CDR1 as KGHSH and CDR2 as LQKENI. Trimming left V 6 bases short and J 3 bases short, with 12 bases between. The CDR3 runs 14 residues. The CDR3 loop is CASSTGGTNQPQHF. CDR3 DNA: TGTGCCAGCTCCACGGGGGGGACCAATCAGCCCCAGCATTTT. Filled out from reference TRBV18 and TRBJ1-5, the complete variable domain reads NAGVMQNPRHLVRRRGQEARLRCSPMKGHSHVYWYRQLPEEGLKFMVYLQKENIIDESGMPKERFSAEFPKEGPSILRIQQVVRGDSAAYFCASSTGGTNQPQHFGDGTRLSIL.

This clone was counted once. CDR3 loop: CASIRTPHSGGEAFF. The CDR3 DNA follows: TGTGCCAGCATCCGGACTCCCCACTCGGGTGGTGAAGCTTTCTTT. The rearrangement joins TRBV6-5 to TRBJ1-1; D not resolved. The CDR3 sequence is 15 residues long. Per germline, CDR1 MNHEY and CDR2 SVGAGI. V was shortened by 7 bases and J by 7 bases, with 22 bases between the two germline ends.

The chain recombines TRBV30 with TRBJ2-2; 10 bases fit TRBD1. The V and J ends lost 6 bases and 7 bases, in that order; junction bases with no gene match: 5. The CDR3 has 13 residues. Germline-derived CDR1 and CDR2 are GTSNPN and SVGIG (reference sequence). The CDR3, as DNA: TGTGCCTGTCCGACAGGGGGCGGCGGGGAGCTGTTTTTT. Protein product: CACPTGGGGELFF.

The chain couples TRBV19 to TRBJ2-7; D possibly corresponds to TRBD1 (5 bases). This CDR3 is built from 14 residues. Looked up from germline, CDR1 is LNHDA and CDR2 is SQIVND (reference sequence). Trimming stripped 9 bases from V and 7 bases from J, with 22 bases between. For the CDR3, the DNA is TGTGCCAGCAGGAGCCAGGGAAGCACTTGGGAGCAGTACTTC. Translated: CASRSQGSTWEQYF.

This clone turned up a few times. The V gene is TRBV19, the J gene TRBJ2-7; D is unclear. Germline-derived CDR1 and CDR2 are LNHDA and SQIVND (reference sequence). The CDR3 is 11 amino acids. V dropped 11 bases and J dropped 6 bases, with 14 bases sitting between them. The chain's CDR3 is CACALGTEQYF. CDR3 nucleotides: TGTGCCTGCGCGCTGGGAACCGAGCAGTACTTC.

The chain is built from TRBV11-1 and TRBJ1-2; no reliable D call. Trimming took off 5 bases at V and 0 bases at J, with 10 bases between the two ends. Per germline, CDR1 SGHAT and CDR2 FQDESV (reference sequence). There are 14 residues in the CDR3. This chain's CDR3 is CASSLNTANYGYTF. In DNA form, the CDR3 reads TGTGCCAGCAGCCTGAACACTGCTAACTATGGCTACACCTTC. The full variable domain, in which reference TRBV11-1 and TRBJ1-2 provide the parts outside the CDR3, is EAEVAQSPRYKITEKSQAVAFWCDPISGHATLYWYRQILGQGPELLVQFQDESVVDDSQLPKDRFSAERLKGVDSTLKIQPAELGDSAMYLCASSLNTANYGYTFGSGTRLTVV.

This chain joins TRBV7-2 and TRBJ1-5; D possibly corresponds to TRBD1 (5 bases). Per germline, CDR1 SGHTA and CDR2 FQGNSA. Trimming took 1 base from V and 2 from J, leaving 12 bases between them. CDR3 length equals 16 residues. CDR3 sequence reads: CASSLVSGGGNQPQHF. The CDR3 DNA sequence: TGTGCCAGCAGCTTAGTTAGTGGGGGTGGCAATCAGCCCCAGCATTTT.

This clone has just one count. The V call is TRBV5-8, the J call TRBJ1-5, with no clear D. The V gene's germline CDR1 is SGHTS and CDR2 YDEGEE. There are 13 residues in the CDR3. Trimming pared 2 bases from V and 4 bases from J, leaving 7 bases between. CDR3: CASSLGDNQPQHF. The CDR3 DNA sequence: TGTGCCAGCAGCTTAGGCGATAATCAGCCCCAGCATTTT.

The rearrangement joins TRBV28 to TRBJ2-2; D possibly uses TRBD1 or TRBD2 (6 bases each). Trimming cost V 5 bases and J 5 bases, with 9 bases left between them. Germline loops: CDR1 MDHEN, CDR2 SYDVKM. The CDR3 is 13 amino acids. The CDR3 reads CASSGGRTGELFF. CDR3 DNA sequence: TGTGCCAGCAGTGGGGGGCGGACCGGGGAGCTGTTTTTT.